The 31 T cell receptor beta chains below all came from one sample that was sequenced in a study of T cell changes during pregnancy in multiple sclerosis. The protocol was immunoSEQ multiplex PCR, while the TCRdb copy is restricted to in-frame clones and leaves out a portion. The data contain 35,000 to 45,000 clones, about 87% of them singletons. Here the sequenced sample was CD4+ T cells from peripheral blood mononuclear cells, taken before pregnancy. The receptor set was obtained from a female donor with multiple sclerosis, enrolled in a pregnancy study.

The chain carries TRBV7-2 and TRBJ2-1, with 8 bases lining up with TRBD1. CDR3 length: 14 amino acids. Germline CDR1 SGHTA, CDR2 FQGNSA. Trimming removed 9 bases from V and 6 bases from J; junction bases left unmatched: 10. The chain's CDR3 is CASLRDRHSNEQFF. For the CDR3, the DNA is TGTGCCAGTTTACGGGACAGGCACTCCAATGAGCAGTTCTTC.

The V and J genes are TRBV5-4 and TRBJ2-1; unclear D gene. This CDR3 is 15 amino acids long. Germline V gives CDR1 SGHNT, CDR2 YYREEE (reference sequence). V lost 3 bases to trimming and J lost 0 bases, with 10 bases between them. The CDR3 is CASSSSVGSYNEQFF. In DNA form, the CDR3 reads TGTGCCAGCAGCTCCAGCGTAGGCTCCTACAATGAGCAGTTCTTC.

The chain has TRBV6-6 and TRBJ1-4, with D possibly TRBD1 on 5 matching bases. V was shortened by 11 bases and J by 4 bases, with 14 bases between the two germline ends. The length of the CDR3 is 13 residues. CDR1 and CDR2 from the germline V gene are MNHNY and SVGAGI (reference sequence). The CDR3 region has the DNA TGTGCCGTGCACGACAGAAGTAATGAAAAACTGTTTTTT. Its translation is CAVHDRSNEKLFF.

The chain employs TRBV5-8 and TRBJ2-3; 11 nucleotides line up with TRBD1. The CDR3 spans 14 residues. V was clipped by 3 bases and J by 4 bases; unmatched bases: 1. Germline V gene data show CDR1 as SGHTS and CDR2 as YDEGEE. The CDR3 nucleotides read TGTGCCAGCAGCTGGGACAGGGGGGCAGATACGCAGTATTTT. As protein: CASSWDRGADTQYF. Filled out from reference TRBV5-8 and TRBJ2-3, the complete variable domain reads EAGVTQSPTHLIKTRGQQATLRCSPISGHTSVYWYQQALGLGLQFLLWYDEGEERNRGNFPPRFSGRQFPNYSSELNVNALELEDSALYLCASSWDRGADTQYFGPGTRLTVL.

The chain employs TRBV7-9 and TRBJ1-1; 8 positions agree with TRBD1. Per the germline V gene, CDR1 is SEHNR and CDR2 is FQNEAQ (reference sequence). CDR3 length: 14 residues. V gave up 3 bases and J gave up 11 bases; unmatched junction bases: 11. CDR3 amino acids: CASSLEQGGIFAFF. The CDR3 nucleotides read TGTGCCAGCAGCTTGGAACAGGGGGGAATTTTTGCTTTCTTT.

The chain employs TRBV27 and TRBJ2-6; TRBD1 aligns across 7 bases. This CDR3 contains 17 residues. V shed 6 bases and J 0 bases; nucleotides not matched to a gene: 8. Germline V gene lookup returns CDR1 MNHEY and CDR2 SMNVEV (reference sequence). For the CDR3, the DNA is TGTGCCAGCAGCCCGGGACAGTTAGCCTCTGGGGCCAACGTCCTGACTTTC. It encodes CASSPGQLASGANVLTF.

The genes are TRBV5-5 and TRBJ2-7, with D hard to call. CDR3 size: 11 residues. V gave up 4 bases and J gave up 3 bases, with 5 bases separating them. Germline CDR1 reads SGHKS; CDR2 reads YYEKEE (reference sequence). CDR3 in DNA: TGTGCCAGCAGCCCCCTCTACGAGCAGTACTTC. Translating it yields CASSPLYEQYF.

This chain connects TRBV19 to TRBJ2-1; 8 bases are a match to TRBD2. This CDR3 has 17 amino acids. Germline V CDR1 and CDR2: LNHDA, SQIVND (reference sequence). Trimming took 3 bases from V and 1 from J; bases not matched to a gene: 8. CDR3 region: CASSMLQGGGSYNEQFF. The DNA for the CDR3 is TGTGCCAGTAGTATGCTCCAGGGCGGGGGGTCCTACAATGAGCAGTTCTTC.

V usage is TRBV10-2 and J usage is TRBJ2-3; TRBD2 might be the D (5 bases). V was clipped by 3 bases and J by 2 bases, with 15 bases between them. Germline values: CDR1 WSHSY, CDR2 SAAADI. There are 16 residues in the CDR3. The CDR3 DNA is TGCGCCAGCAGTGACCCCGATACGACTACCACAGATACGCAGTATTTT. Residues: CASSDPDTTTTDTQYF.

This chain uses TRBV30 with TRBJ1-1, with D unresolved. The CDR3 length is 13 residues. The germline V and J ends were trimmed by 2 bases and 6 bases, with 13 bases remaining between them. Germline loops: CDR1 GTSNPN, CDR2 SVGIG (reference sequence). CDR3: CAWSLGSFAEAFF. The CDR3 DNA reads TGTGCCTGGAGTCTGGGGAGTTTCGCTGAAGCTTTCTTT.

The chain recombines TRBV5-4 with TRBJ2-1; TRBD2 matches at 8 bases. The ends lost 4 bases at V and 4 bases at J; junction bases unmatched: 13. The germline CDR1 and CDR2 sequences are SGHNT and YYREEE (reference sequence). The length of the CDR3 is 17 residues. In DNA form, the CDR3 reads TGTGCCAGCAGCCCGTCGGGCGGCGGGGGGTTGTACAATGAGCAGTTCTTC. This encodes CASSPSGGGGLYNEQFF.

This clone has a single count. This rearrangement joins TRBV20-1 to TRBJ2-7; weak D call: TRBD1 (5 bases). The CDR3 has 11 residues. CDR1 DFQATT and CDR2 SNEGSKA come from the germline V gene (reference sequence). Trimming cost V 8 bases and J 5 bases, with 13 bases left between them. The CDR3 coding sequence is TGCAGTCCTTCTCCAGGGCACGAGCAGTACTTC. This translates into CSPSPGHEQYF.

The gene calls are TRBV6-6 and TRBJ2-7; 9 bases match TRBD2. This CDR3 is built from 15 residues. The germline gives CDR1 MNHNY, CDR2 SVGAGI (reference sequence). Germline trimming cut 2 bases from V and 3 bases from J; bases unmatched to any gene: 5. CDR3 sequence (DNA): TGTGCCAGCAGTTACAGCGGGGGGCCGCGCTACGAGCAGTACTTC. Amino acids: CASSYSGGPRYEQYF.

This chain's CDR3 is CASLERGGTDTQYF. The CDR3 DNA follows: TGTGCCAGCTTGGAGCGGGGGGGCACAGATACGCAGTATTTT. This rearrangement joins TRBV5-4 to TRBJ2-3, with 9 nucleotides matching TRBD2. CDR1 SGHNT and CDR2 YYREEE come from the germline V gene (reference sequence). The V gene end was trimmed by 7 bases and the J gene end by 1 base; junction bases not matched to a gene: 4. This CDR3 is built from 14 residues. The full variable domain, with the rest looked up from reference TRBV5-4 and TRBJ2-3, is ETGVTQSPTHLIKTRGQQVTLRCSSQSGHNTVSWYQQALGQGPQFIFQYYREEENGRGNFPPRFSGLQFPNYSSELNVNALELDDSALYLCASLERGGTDTQYFGPGTRLTVL.

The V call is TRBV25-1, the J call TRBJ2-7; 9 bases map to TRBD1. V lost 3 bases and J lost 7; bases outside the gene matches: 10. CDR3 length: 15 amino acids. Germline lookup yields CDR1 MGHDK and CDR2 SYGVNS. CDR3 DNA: TGTGCCAGCAGTGACTTACCGGGACAGGGCCGGGAGCAGTACTTC. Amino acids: CASSDLPGQGREQYF.

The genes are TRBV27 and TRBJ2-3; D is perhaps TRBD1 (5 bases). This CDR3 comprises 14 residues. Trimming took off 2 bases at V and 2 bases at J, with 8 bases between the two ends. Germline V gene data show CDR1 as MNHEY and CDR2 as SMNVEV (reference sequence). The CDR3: CASSLRGTTDTQYF. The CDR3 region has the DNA TGTGCCAGCAGTTTAAGGGGAACCACAGATACGCAGTATTTT.

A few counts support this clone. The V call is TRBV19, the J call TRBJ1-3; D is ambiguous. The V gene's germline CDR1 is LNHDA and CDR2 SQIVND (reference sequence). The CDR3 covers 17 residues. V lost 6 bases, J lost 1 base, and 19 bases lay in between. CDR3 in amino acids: CASSRYGEGLSGNTIYF. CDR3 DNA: TGTGCCAGTAGCAGATATGGGGAGGGTTTGTCTGGAAACACCATATATTTT.

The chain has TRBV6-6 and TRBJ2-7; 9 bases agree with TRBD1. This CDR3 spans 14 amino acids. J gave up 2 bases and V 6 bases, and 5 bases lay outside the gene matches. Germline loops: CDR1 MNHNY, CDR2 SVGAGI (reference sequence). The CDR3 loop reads CASRKGQGPYEQYF. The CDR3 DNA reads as TGTGCCAGCAGAAAGGGACAGGGTCCCTACGAGCAGTACTTC.

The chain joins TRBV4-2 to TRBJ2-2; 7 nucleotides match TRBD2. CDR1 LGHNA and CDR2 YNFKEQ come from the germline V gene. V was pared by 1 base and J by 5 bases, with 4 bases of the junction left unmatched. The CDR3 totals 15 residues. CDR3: CASSQGFGRTGELFF. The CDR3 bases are TGTGCCAGCAGCCAAGGGTTCGGGAGGACCGGGGAGCTGTTTTTT.

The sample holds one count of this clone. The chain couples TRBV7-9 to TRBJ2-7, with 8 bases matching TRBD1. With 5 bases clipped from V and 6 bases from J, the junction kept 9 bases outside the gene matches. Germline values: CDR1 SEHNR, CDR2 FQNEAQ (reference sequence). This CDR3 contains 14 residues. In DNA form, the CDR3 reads TGTGCCAGCAGCCCCTTGACAGGGGAAGTCGAGCAGTACTTC. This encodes CASSPLTGEVEQYF. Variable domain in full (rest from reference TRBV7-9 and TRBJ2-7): DTGVSQNPRHKITKRGQNVTFRCDPISEHNRLYWYRQTLGQGPEFLTYFQNEAQLEKSRLLSDRFSAERPKGSFSTLEIQRTEQGDSAMYLCASSPLTGEVEQYFGPGTRLTVT.

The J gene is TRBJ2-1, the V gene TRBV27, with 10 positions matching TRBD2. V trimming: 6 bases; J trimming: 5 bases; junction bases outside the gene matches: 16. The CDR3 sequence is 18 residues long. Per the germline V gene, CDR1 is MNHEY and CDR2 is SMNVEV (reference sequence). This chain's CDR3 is CASSPGRGLAGDHNEQFF. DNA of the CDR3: TGTGCCAGCAGCCCGGGTCGGGGGCTAGCGGGGGATCACAATGAGCAGTTCTTC.

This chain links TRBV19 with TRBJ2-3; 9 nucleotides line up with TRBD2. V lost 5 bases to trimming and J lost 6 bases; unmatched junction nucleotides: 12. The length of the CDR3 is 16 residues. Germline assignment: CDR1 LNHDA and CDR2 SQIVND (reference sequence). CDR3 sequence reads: CASSQVAGGPTDTQYF. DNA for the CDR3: TGTGCCAGTAGTCAGGTCGCGGGGGGGCCGACGGATACGCAGTATTTT.

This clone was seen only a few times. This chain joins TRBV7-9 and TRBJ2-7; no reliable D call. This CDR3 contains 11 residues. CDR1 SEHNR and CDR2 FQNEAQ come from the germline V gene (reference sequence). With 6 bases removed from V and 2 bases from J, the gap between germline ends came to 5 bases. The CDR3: CASSRAYEQYF. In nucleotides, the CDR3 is TGTGCCAGCAGTCGAGCCTACGAGCAGTACTTC.

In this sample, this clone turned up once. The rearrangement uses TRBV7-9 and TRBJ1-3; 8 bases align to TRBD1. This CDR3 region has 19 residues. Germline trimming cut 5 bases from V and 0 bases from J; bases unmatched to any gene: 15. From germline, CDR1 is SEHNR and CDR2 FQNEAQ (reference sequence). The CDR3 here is CASSPSPGTGSGSGNTIYF. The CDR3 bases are TGTGCCAGCAGCCCCAGTCCCGGGACAGGCTCGGGCTCTGGAAACACCATATATTTT.

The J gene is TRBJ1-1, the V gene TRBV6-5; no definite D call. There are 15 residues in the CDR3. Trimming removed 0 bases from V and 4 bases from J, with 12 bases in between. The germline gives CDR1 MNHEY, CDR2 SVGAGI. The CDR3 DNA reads TGTGCCAGCAGTTACTCCGTTGAGGTTGGCACTGAAGCTTTCTTT. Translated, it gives CASSYSVEVGTEAFF.

This CDR3 is CASSYDTPHGSQHF. CDR3 nucleotides: TGTGCCAGCAGTTACGACACCCCGCATGGATCCCAGCATTTT. The chain joins TRBV6-6 to TRBJ1-5; D remains ambiguous. CDR1 is MNHNY, CDR2 SVGAGI, per germline (reference sequence). The CDR3 length is 14 residues. Between the trimmed V and J ends, which lost 2 bases and 11 bases, there was a span of 16 bases.

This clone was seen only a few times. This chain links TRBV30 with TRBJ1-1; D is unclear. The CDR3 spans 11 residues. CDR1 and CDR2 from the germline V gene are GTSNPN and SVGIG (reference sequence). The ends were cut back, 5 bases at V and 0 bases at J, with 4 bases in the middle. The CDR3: CAWRVNTEAFF. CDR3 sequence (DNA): TGTGCCTGGCGAGTGAACACTGAAGCTTTCTTT. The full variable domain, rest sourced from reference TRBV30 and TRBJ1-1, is SQTIHQWPATLVQPVGSPLSLECTVEGTSNPNLYWYRQAAGRGLQLLFYSVGIGQISSEVPQNLSASRPQDRQFILSSKKLLLSDSGFYLCAWRVNTEAFFGQGTRLTVV.

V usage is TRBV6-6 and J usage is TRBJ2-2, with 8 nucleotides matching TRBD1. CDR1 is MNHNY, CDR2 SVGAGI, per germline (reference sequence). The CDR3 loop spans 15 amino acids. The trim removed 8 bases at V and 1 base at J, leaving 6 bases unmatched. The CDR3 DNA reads TGTGCCAGCCAGACAGGGGAACGGAACACCGGGGAGCTGTTTTTT. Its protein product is CASQTGERNTGELFF.

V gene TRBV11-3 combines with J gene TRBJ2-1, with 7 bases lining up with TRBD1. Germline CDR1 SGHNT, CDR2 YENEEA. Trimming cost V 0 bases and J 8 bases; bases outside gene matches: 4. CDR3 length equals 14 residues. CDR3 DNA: TGTGCCAGCAGCTTAGATTGGGACAGCTATGAGCAGTTCTTC. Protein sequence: CASSLDWDSYEQFF.

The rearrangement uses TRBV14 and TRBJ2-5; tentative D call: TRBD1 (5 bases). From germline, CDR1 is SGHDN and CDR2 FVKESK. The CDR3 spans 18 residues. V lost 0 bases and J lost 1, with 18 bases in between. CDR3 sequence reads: CASSQDKGAGNLQETQYF. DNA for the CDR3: TGTGCCAGCAGCCAAGATAAAGGCGCAGGGAACCTCCAAGAGACCCAGTACTTC. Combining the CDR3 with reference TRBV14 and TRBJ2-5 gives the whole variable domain EAGVTQFPSHSVIEKGQTVTLRCDPISGHDNLYWYRRVMGKEIKFLLHFVKESKQDESGMPNNRFLAERTGGTYSTLKVQPAELEDSGVYFCASSQDKGAGNLQETQYFGPGTRLLVL.

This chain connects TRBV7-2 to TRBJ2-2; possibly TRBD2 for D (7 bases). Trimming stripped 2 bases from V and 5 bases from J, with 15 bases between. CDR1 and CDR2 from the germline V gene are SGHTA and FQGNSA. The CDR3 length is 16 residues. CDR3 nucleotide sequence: TGTGCCAGCAGCTTATTCGGGGGGCGCAAGACCGGGGAGCTGTTTTTT. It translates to CASSLFGGRKTGELFF.